This T cell receptor (beta chain) was profiled in a study of blood T cell repertoires in COVID-19. Per the original methods: Counts of nucleated cells, estimated from reference gene primer amplification, were obtained. Measured with immunoSEQ multiplex PCR; TCRdb has only the in-frame clones, and not every one. V and J calls and clone size are as listed in that table; D and trimming were resolved from the DNA. The sample includes fewer than 350,000 clones, 70% to 90% of them seen just once. Germline-derived CDR1 and CDR2 are SGHNT and YENEEA. The CDR3 has 15 amino acids. V lost 1 base, J lost 0 bases, and 4 bases lay in between.

The clonotype comes from a woman aged 30 to 39 with COVID-19, enrolled during active disease. The V and J genes are TRBV11-3 and TRBJ2-6; D gene unclear. The sequenced material came from peripheral blood. CDR3 in amino acids: CASSLGDSGANVLTF. The CDR3 nucleotides read TGTGCCAGCAGCTTAGGCGACTCTGGGGCCAACGTCCTGACTTTC.